The clone carrying this TCR beta chain is medium-sized (0.01 to 0.1%). Its matching antigen is unknown. TCRdb called clones again from the PCR reads with MiXCR. The sample comprises 9,900 or so clones, approximately 11% of which are singletons, and 7.6% rests with the top ten. This record belongs to a study of metastatic and nonmetastatic thyroid tumors. V lost 4 bases and J 9 bases, leaving 13 bases between the germline ends. CDR1 LNHDA and CDR2 SQIVND come from the germline V gene (reference sequence). The CDR3 is 13 residues long. Findings of the study overall: In both blood and tumor samples, TCR beta diversity was reported significantly higher for malignant than benign nodules.

None of the patients had undergone any treatment ahead of thyroid surgery. The clonotype was recovered from a female donor with papillary thyroid cancer or a benign thyroid nodule (not recorded which). Some clones in this sample may be carry-over from other donors' samples. The genes are TRBV19 and TRBJ1-5; possibly TRBD1 for D (6 bases). The sequenced material came from tumor tissue. The CDR3 DNA reads TGTGCCAGTAGTACGGACAGAAATGGGCCCCAGCATTTT. Its protein product is CASSTDRNGPQHF.